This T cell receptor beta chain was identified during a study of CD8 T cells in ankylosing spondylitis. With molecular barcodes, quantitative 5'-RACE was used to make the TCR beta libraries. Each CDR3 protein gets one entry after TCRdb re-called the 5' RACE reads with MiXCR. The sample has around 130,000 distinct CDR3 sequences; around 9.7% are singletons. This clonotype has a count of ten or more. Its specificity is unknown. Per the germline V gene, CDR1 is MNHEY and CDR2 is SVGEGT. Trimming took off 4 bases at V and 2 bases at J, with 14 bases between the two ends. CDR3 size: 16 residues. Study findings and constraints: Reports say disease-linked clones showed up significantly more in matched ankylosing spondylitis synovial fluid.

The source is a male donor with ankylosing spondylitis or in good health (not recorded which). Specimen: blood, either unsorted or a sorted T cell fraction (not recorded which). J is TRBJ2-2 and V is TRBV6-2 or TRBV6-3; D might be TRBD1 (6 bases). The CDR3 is CASSSRYRVNTGELFF. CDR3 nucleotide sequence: TGTGCCAGCAGTTCCCGTTACAGGGTCAACACCGGGGAGCTGTTTTTT.